Below are 9 T cell receptor beta chains sequenced from a single sample in a study of blood T cell repertoires in COVID-19. Clones were read by immunoSEQ multiplex PCR, and TCRdb kept only the in-frame ones, dropping some. The repertoire includes 45,000 or so clones, 82% of them detected once, and about 4% sits in the top ten. The sequencing input was peripheral blood. These receptors all stem from a woman in her 70s with acute or convalescent COVID-19.

In this sample, this clone turned up a few times. The genes are TRBV6-2 or TRBV6-3 and TRBJ1-2; D may be TRBD1 (6 bases). Germline values: CDR1 MNHEY, CDR2 SVGEGT. Between the trimmed V and J ends, which lost 4 bases and 5 bases, there was a span of 17 bases. The CDR3 is 15 amino acids. The CDR3 reads CASSSLQGNAYGYTF. CDR3 in DNA: TGTGCCAGCAGTTCCCTACAGGGCAACGCTTATGGCTACACCTTC.

The J gene is TRBJ2-6, the V gene TRBV6-1, with D perhaps TRBD1 (5 bases). There are 15 residues in the CDR3. Germline V lookup: CDR1 MNHNS, CDR2 SASEGT. Trimming shortened V by 2 bases and J by 2 bases, and 7 bases separated the two germline ends. The CDR3 coding sequence is TGTGCCAGCAGTGAAAGGGGCGCTGGGGCCAACGTCCTGACTTTC. It encodes CASSERGAGANVLTF.

The chain recombines TRBV6-2 or TRBV6-3 with TRBJ2-7; 7 bases are shared with TRBD1. Germline CDR1 reads MNHEY; CDR2 reads SVGEGT. The CDR3 has 16 residues. The V segment lost 0 bases and the J segment 3 bases; nucleotides outside the gene matches: 8. The CDR3 coding sequence is TGTGCCAGCAGTTACTCGAGACAGGGTCTGGACTACGAGCAGTACTTC. It yields the protein CASSYSRQGLDYEQYF.

The V call is TRBV19, the J call TRBJ1-3; no clear D. Germline CDR1 reads LNHDA; CDR2 reads SQIVND (reference sequence). The CDR3 loop spans 13 amino acids. The ends were cut back, 9 bases at V and 4 bases at J, with 13 bases in the middle. For the CDR3, the DNA is TGTGCCAGCGGGGATGTCTCCGGAAACACCATATATTTT. It yields the protein CASGDVSGNTIYF.

This clone was detected a few times. This chain links TRBV18 with TRBJ1-3; the D gene is possibly TRBD1 (6 bases). The CDR3 extends over 16 amino acids. With 1 base removed from V and 8 bases from J, the gap between germline ends came to 18 bases. CDR1 KGHSH and CDR2 LQKENI come from the germline V gene. CDR3 nucleotide sequence: TGTGCCAGCTCACCACAGAAACAGGGAACGGGCGACACCATATATTTT. It encodes CASSPQKQGTGDTIYF. Full variable domain (outside the CDR3, taken from reference TRBV18 and TRBJ1-3): NAGVMQNPRHLVRRRGQEARLRCSPMKGHSHVYWYRQLPEEGLKFMVYLQKENIIDESGMPKERFSAEFPKEGPSILRIQQVVRGDSAAYFCASSPQKQGTGDTIYFGEGSWLTVV.

The genes are TRBV5-6 and TRBJ2-7; 9 bases are shared with TRBD1. Germline-derived CDR1 and CDR2 are SGHDT and YYEEEE. The CDR3 spans 15 residues. The J segment lost 7 bases and the V segment lost 0 bases, leaving 8 bases of the junction unmatched. The CDR3 nucleotides read TGTGCCAGCAGCTTGGTCGGGACAGGGTCTGGAGAGCAGTACTTC. Protein: CASSLVGTGSGEQYF.

The V gene is TRBV12-3 or TRBV12-4, the J gene TRBJ1-1; 7 bases map to TRBD1. CDR3 length: 13 amino acids. Unmatched junction bases numbered 12, after V lost 7 bases and J lost 10 bases. DNA for the CDR3: TGTGCCAGCAACGGAGGGGGCGGAGGTGCAGCTTTCTTT. The encoded protein is CASNGGGGGAAFF.

This clone was detected once. The chain links TRBV29-1 to TRBJ2-2, with 12 bases matching TRBD2. Germline CDR1 and CDR2: SQVTM and ANQGSEA. The CDR3 extends over 16 amino acids. The ends lost 6 bases at V and 6 bases at J; junction bases unmatched: 11. CDR3 bases: TGCAGCGTCCTACCCGCTAGCGGGAGGGTGTCCGGGGAGCTGTTTTTT. Its protein product is CSVLPASGRVSGELFF.

J is TRBJ2-7 and V is TRBV27; 11 nucleotides line up with TRBD2. Germline V gives CDR1 MNHEY, CDR2 SMNVEV (reference sequence). CDR3 length: 16 residues. Trimming took 6 bases from V and 2 from J; bases not matched to a gene: 9. DNA of the CDR3: TGTGCCAGCAGCCAAACTATAGCGGGAGGGGCCTACGAGCAGTACTTC. Amino acid sequence: CASSQTIAGGAYEQYF.